The 14 T cell receptor beta chains reported below all come from one sample, sequenced in a study of long-term antiretroviral therapy in people with HIV (dated by TCRdb to between 2021 and 2024). The immunoSEQ hsTCRB v3.0 assay was used at survey level resolution to sequence the TRB variable region. Not all clones reach the TCRdb copy of this immuneACCESS table, which keeps in-frame sequences only. Checked studies attribute under half of the gap to unresolved V genes and leave the rest unexplained. Counted in this sample were some 28,000 clones; roughly 78% of them appeared once. The top ten hold about 7.3% of the sample. The sequenced sample was unsorted PBMCs, obtained 0.3 years after starting antiretroviral therapy. The receptors here all came from a middle-aged man with HIV.

CDR3 residues: CAISDADRGSEQYF. The CDR3 DNA reads as TGTGCCATCAGTGACGCGGACAGGGGTTCCGAGCAGTACTTC. The V call is TRBV10-3, the J call TRBJ2-7; 9 bases map to TRBD1. The CDR3 spans 14 residues. With V trimmed by 3 bases and J by 6 bases, 6 bases remained unmatched. CDR1 ENHRY and CDR2 SYGVKD come from the germline V gene.

The V and J genes are TRBV9 and TRBJ2-4; TRBD1 matches at 7 bases. The length of the CDR3 is 18 residues. Germline lookup yields CDR1 SGDLS and CDR2 YYNGEE. V was clipped by 3 bases and J by 0 bases; unmatched bases: 12. This CDR3 reads CASSAGPGQVLAKNIQYF. The CDR3 DNA follows: TGTGCCAGCAGCGCCGGACCCGGACAGGTTTTAGCCAAAAACATTCAGTACTTC.

The V gene is TRBV2, the J gene TRBJ1-2; 12 bases fit TRBD1. CDR3 length equals 16 residues. Germline V gene data show CDR1 as SNHLY and CDR2 as FYNNEI. V trimming: 7 bases; J trimming: 5 bases; junction bases outside the gene matches: 11. DNA of the CDR3: TGTGCCAGCAACAGGGACAGGGGGCGAGGCTCGTATGGCTACACCTTC. Protein: CASNRDRGRGSYGYTF.

As concerns this clone: A junction boundary mismatches the germline segment, possibly from a read error. The chain links TRBV18 to TRBJ1-5, with D unresolved. Germline CDR1 reads KGHSH; CDR2 reads LQKENI. The CDR3 length is 14 residues. In DNA form, the CDR3 reads TGTGTCAGCTCATCCAGCAATAGCAATCAGCCCCAGCATTTT. Protein product: CVSSSSNSNQPQHF. The whole variable domain, remainder taken from reference TRBV18 and TRBJ1-5, is NAGVMQNPRHLVRRRGQEARLRCSPMKGHSHVYWYRQLPEEGLKFMVYLQKENIIDESGMPKERFSAEFPKEGPSILRIQQVVRGDSAAYFCVSSSSNSNQPQHFGDGTRLSIL.

The rearrangement links TRBV2 to TRBJ1-3; possible D gene TRBD1, 5 bases. V was shortened by 9 bases and J by 2 bases, with 17 bases between the two germline ends. The CDR3 is made up of 15 amino acids. Germline assignment: CDR1 SNHLY and CDR2 FYNNEI. The CDR3 region is CASEGRGGPGNTIYF. Here the CDR3 DNA reads TGTGCCAGTGAAGGTAGGGGAGGACCTGGAAACACCATATATTTT.

This chain connects TRBV29-1 to TRBJ2-1; 11 nucleotides line up with TRBD1. CDR1 is SQVTM, CDR2 ANQGSEA, per germline. The V and J ends lost 2 bases and 7 bases, in that order; junction bases with no gene match: 10. The CDR3 has 16 residues. The CDR3 nucleotides read TGCAGCGTTGAACTATCAGGGACAGGGGGATGGAATGAGCAGTTCTTC. Its protein is CSVELSGTGGWNEQFF.

V gene TRBV7-3 combines with J gene TRBJ1-1; TRBD1 aligns across 8 bases. This CDR3 has 14 residues. Trimming took 5 bases from V and 4 from J; bases not matched to a gene: 6. The germline gives CDR1 SGHTA, CDR2 FQGTGA. Written as DNA, the CDR3 is TGTGCCAGCAGCCCGATAACAGGGGGCACTGAAGCTTTCTTT. It yields the protein CASSPITGGTEAFF.

For the CDR3, the DNA is TGTGCCAGCAGTTACACCACAGGGGACGATTCACCCCTCCACTTT. This codes for CASSYTTGDDSPLHF. This chain uses TRBV6-5 with TRBJ1-6; TRBD1 matches at 7 bases. The V gene's germline CDR1 is MNHEY and CDR2 SVGAGI. This CDR3 is built from 15 residues. V was clipped by 2 bases and J by 8 bases; unmatched bases: 6.

V gene TRBV5-1 combines with J gene TRBJ2-7; no clear D gene. Germline-derived CDR1 and CDR2 are SGHRS and YFSETQ. Trimming stripped 4 bases from V and 2 bases from J, with 19 bases between. This CDR3 contains 16 residues. DNA for the CDR3: TGCGCCAGCAGCCTATATGAAACAAGGGTGGCCTACGAGCAGTACTTC. Its protein is CASSLYETRVAYEQYF.

The genes are TRBV27 and TRBJ2-1, with 9 bases that match TRBD2. The CDR3 covers 15 residues. Per germline, CDR1 MNHEY and CDR2 SMNVEV (reference sequence). The V segment lost 8 bases and the J segment 2 bases; nucleotides outside the gene matches: 7. Here the CDR3 reads CASRWAGGTYNEQFF. DNA for the CDR3: TGTGCCAGCCGTTGGGCGGGAGGGACCTACAATGAGCAGTTCTTC.

This rearrangement joins TRBV12-5 to TRBJ2-1; D is undetermined. V lost 1 base and J 4 bases, leaving 11 bases between the germline ends. The germline V gene encodes CDR1 LGHNT and CDR2 FRNRAP. The CDR3 sequence is 15 residues long. The CDR3 reads CASGLEGDPYNEQFF. DNA for the CDR3: TGTGCTAGTGGTTTGGAGGGTGACCCTTACAATGAGCAGTTCTTC.

The CDR3 protein is CASSLSGGDIYGYTF. The CDR3 DNA follows: TGTGCCAGCAGCCTTAGTGGCGGGGATATCTATGGCTACACCTTC. The chain carries TRBV7-6 and TRBJ1-2; D unclear. Germline-derived CDR1 and CDR2 are SGHVS and FNYEAQ. This CDR3 comprises 15 residues. V was shortened by 5 bases and J by 4 bases, with 17 bases between the two germline ends.

The CDR3 region is CASSGGALAYEQYF. CDR3 coding DNA: TGTGCCAGCAGCGGGGGGGCCCTAGCCTACGAGCAGTACTTC. The V gene is TRBV5-5, the J gene TRBJ2-7, with D perhaps TRBD2 (7 bases). V lost 4 bases, J lost 2 bases, and 13 bases lay in between. This CDR3 region has 14 residues. Looked up from germline, CDR1 is SGHKS and CDR2 is YYEKEE (reference sequence).

The chain carries TRBV4-2 and TRBJ2-5; D is undetermined. This CDR3 has 14 amino acids. Germline V gene sequence: CDR1 LGHNA, CDR2 YNFKEQ. V dropped 0 bases and J dropped 1 base, with 6 bases sitting between them. The CDR3 DNA reads as TGTGCCAGCAGCCAAGATAACAGCCAAGAGACCCAGTACTTC. It codes for CASSQDNSQETQYF.